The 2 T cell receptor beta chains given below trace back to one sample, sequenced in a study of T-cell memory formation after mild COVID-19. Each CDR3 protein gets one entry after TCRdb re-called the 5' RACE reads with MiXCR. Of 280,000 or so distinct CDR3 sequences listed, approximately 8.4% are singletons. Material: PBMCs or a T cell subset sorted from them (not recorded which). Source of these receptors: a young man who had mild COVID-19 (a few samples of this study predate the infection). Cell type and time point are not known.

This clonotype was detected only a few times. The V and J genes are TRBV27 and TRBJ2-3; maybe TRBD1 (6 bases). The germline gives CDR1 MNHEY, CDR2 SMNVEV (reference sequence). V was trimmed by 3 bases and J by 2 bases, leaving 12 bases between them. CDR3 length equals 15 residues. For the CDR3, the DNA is TGTGCCAGCAGTTTTCCGGGACATATCACAGATACGCAGTATTTT. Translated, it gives CASSFPGHITDTQYF.

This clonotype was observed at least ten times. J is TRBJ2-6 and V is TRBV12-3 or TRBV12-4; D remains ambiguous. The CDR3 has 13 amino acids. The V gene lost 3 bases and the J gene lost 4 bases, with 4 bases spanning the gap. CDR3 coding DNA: TGTGCCAGCAGTTTGGCCGGGGCCAACGTCCTGACTTTC. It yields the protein CASSLAGANVLTF.